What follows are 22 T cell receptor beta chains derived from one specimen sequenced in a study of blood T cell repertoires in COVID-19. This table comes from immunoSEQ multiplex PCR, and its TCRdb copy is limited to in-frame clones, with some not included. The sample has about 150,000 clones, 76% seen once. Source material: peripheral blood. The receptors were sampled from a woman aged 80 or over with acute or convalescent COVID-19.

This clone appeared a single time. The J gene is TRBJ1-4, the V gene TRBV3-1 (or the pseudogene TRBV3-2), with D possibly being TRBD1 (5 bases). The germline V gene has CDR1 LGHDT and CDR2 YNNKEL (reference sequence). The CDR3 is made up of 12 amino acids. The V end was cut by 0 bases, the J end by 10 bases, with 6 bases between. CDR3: CASSQDTGKLFF. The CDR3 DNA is TGTGCCAGCAGCCAAGACACAGGAAAACTGTTTTTT.

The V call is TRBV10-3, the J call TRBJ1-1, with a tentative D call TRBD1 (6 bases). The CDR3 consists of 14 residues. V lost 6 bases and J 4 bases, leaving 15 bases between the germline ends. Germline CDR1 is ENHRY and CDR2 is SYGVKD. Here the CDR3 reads CAIRAQGTITEAFF. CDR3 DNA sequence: TGTGCCATCAGGGCTCAGGGGACTATCACTGAAGCTTTCTTT.

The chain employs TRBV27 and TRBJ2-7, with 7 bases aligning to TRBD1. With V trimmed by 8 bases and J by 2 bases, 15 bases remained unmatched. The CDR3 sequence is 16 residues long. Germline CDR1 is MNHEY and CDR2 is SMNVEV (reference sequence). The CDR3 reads CASGSSTGTVAYEQYF. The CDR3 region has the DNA TGTGCCAGCGGATCTTCAACCGGGACAGTGGCCTACGAGCAGTACTTC.

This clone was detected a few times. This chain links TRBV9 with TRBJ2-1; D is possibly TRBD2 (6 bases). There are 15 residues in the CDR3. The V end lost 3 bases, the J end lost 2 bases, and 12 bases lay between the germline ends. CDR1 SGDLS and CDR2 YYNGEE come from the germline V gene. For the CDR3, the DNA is TGTGCCAGCAGCGAAAGACTAGAGACCTACAATGAGCAGTTCTTC. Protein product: CASSERLETYNEQFF.

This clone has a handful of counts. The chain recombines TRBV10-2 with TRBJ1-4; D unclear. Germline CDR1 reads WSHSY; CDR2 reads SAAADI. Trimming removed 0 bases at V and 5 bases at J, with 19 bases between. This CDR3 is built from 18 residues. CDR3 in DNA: TGCGCCAGCAGTGAGTCGGGAGTTCGGGTGTTTACGAATGAAAAACTGTTTTTT. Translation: CASSESGVRVFTNEKLFF.

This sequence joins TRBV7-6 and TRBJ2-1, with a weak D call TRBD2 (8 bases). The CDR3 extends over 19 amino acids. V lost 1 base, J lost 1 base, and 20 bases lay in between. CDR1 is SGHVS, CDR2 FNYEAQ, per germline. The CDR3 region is CASSLELAERGLSYNEQFF. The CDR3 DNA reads TGTGCCAGCAGCTTAGAACTAGCGGAGAGGGGGCTTTCCTACAATGAGCAGTTCTTC.

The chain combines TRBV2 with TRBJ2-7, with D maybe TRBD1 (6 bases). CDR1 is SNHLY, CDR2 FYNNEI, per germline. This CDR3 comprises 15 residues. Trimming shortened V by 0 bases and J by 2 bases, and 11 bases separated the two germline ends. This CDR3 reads CASSEAGGAPYEQYF. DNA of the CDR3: TGTGCCAGCAGTGAAGCAGGGGGAGCTCCCTACGAGCAGTACTTC.

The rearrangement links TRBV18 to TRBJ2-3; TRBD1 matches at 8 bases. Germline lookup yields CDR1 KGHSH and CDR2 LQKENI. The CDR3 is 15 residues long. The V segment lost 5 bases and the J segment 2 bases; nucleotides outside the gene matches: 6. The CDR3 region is CASSSRGRVTDTQYF. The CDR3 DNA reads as TGTGCCAGCTCATCCAGGGGGCGGGTCACAGATACGCAGTATTTT.

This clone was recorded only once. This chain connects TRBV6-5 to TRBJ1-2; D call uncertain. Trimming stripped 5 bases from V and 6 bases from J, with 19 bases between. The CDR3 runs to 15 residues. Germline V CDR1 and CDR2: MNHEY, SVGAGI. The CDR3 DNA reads TGTGCCAGCAGTCCCCCGATAGGAGGAATCGATGGCTACACCTTC. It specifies CASSPPIGGIDGYTF.

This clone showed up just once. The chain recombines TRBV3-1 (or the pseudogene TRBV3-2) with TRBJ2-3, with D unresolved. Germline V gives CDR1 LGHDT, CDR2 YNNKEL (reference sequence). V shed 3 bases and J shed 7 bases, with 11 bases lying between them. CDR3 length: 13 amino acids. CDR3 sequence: CASSHPGANTQYF. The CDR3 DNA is TGTGCCAGCAGCCACCCCGGAGCAAATACGCAGTATTTT.

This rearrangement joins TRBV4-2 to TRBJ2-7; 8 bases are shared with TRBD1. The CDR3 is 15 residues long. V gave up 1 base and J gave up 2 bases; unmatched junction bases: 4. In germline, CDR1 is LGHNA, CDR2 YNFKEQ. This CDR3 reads CASSQGDRLPYEQYF. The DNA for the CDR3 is TGTGCCAGCAGCCAAGGGGACAGGTTGCCCTACGAGCAGTACTTC.

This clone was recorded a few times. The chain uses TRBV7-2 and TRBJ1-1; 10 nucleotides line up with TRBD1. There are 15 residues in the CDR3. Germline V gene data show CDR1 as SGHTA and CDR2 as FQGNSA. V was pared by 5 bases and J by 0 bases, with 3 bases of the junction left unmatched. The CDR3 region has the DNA TGTGCCAGCAGCAGACAGGGGGCCATGAACACTGAAGCTTTCTTT. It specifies CASSRQGAMNTEAFF.

CDR3 protein: CSASQGNDYGYTF. CDR3 in DNA: TGCAGTGCTAGTCAGGGGAATGACTATGGCTACACCTTC. The chain recombines TRBV20-1 with TRBJ1-2, with D maybe TRBD1 (6 bases). Trimming took 3 bases from V and 3 from J, leaving 11 bases between them. There are 13 residues in the CDR3. Germline CDR1 and CDR2: DFQATT and SNEGSKA (reference sequence).

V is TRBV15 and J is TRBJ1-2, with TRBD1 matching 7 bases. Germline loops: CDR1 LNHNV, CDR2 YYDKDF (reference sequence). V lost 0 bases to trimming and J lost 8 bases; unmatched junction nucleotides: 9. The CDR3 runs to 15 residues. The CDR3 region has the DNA TGTGCCACCAGCAGAGATCCGGCAGGGGGAAGGGGCTACACCTTC. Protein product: CATSRDPAGGRGYTF.

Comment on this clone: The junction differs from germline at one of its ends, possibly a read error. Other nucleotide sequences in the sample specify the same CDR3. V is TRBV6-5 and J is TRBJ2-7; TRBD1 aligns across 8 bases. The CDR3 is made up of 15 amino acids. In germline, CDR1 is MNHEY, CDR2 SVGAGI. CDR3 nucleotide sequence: TGTGCCAGCAAACGCCCTCTAACAGGGGGATACGAGCAGTACTTT. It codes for CASKRPLTGGYEQYF.

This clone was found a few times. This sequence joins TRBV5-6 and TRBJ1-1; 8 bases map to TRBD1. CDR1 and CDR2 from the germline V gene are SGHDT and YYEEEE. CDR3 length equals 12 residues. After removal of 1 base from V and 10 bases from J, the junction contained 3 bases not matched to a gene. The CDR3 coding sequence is TGTGCCAGCAGCTTGACAGGGGGAGTAGCTTTCTTT. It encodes CASSLTGGVAFF.

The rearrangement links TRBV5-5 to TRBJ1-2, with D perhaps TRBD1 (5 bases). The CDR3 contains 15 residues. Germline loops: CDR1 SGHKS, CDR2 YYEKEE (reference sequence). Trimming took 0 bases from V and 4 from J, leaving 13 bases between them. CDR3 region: CASSLEVGGTYGYTF. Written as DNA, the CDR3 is TGTGCCAGCAGCTTGGAGGTGGGGGGAACCTATGGCTACACCTTC.

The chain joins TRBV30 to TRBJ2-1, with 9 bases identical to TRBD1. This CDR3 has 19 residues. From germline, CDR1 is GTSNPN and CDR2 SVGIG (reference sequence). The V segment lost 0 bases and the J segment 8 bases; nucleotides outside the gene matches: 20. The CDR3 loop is CAWSVLFRISGQGLHEQFF. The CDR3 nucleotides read TGTGCCTGGAGTGTACTATTTCGGATATCGGGACAGGGTCTACATGAGCAGTTCTTC.

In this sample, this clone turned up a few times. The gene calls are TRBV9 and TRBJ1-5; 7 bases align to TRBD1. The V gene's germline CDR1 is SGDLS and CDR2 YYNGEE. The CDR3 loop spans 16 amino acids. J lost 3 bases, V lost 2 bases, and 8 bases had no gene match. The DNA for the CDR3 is TGTGCCAGCAGCGTCAGACAGGGCCCGGCCAATCAGCCCCAGCATTTT. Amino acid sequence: CASSVRQGPANQPQHF.

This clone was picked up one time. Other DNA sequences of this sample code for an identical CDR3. The DNA for the CDR3 is TGTGCCAGCAGTCTCAGCGGGAGGGAGACAGATACGCAGTATTTT. This sequence encodes CASSLSGRETDTQYF. V and J are TRBV6-5 and TRBJ2-3; 10 bases are a match to TRBD2. Germline assignment: CDR1 MNHEY and CDR2 SVGAGI. The CDR3 has 15 residues. V gave up 5 bases and J gave up 3 bases; unmatched junction bases: 5.

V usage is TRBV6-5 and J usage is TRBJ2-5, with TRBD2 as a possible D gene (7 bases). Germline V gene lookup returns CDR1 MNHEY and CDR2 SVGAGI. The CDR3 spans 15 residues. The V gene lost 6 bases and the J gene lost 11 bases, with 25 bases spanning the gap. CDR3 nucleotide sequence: TGTGCCAGCAGAGGGGGGGCCCTCGCCCGGGTAAATCAGTACTTC. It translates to CASRGGALARVNQYF.

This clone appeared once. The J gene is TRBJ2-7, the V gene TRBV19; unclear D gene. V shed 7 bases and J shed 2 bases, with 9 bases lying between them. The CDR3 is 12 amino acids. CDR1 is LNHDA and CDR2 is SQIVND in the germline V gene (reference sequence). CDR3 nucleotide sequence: TGTGCCAGTAAGCCCCGGGCCTACGAGCAGTACTTC. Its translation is CASKPRAYEQYF.